These 29 T cell receptor beta chains originate from one sample sequenced in a study of cytomegalovirus exposure and HLA in healthy donors. Sequenced by immunoSEQ multiplex PCR; TCRdb stores in-frame clones only, minus some. This sample yields approximately 270,000 clones, of which about 88% are seen a single time; more than 10% belongs to the top ten. The specimen sequenced was PBMCs. These receptors were taken from a man aged 18 to 29 in good health and CMV-seropositive.

This rearrangement joins TRBV7-9 to TRBJ2-2; D is perhaps TRBD2 (5 bases). Germline V CDR1 and CDR2: SEHNR, FQNEAQ (reference sequence). The CDR3 consists of 15 residues. Trimming left V 2 bases short and J 3 bases short, with 10 bases between. The CDR3 nucleotides read TGTGCCAGCAGCTTATCCGGGATCGACACCGGGGAGCTGTTTTTT. It translates to CASSLSGIDTGELFF. The whole variable domain, filled in from reference TRBV7-9 and TRBJ2-2, reads DTGVSQNPRHKITKRGQNVTFRCDPISEHNRLYWYRQTLGQGPEFLTYFQNEAQLEKSRLLSDRFSAERPKGSFSTLEIQRTEQGDSAMYLCASSLSGIDTGELFFGEGSRLTVL.

The V call is TRBV2, the J call TRBJ2-7, with D unresolved. Germline CDR1 is SNHLY and CDR2 is FYNNEI. This CDR3 has 11 amino acids. V was pared by 8 bases and J by 7 bases, with 12 bases between. DNA for the CDR3: TGTGCCAGCGTGAAATCTGGGGAGCAGTACTTC. This sequence encodes CASVKSGEQYF.

This sequence joins TRBV27 and TRBJ1-2, with 8 bases matching TRBD1. The junction had 10 bases not matched to a gene; V was cut back by 2 bases and J by 2 bases. Germline CDR1 reads MNHEY; CDR2 reads SMNVEV (reference sequence). The CDR3 is made up of 17 amino acids. The CDR3 region has the DNA TGTGCCAGCAGTTTAAGGGGACAGGCGTTGAGGAACTATGGCTACACCTTC. Translated: CASSLRGQALRNYGYTF.

The J gene is TRBJ1-1, the V gene TRBV7-9; D ambiguous. The CDR3 sequence is 14 residues long. V lost 0 bases and J 0 bases, leaving 5 bases between the germline ends. Germline values: CDR1 SEHNR, CDR2 FQNEAQ (reference sequence). CDR3 in DNA: TGTGCCAGCAGCTTAGCGCGGGTGAACACTGAAGCTTTCTTT. Amino acid sequence: CASSLARVNTEAFF. Based on the CDR3 plus reference TRBV7-9 and TRBJ1-1, the full variable domain is DTGVSQNPRHKITKRGQNVTFRCDPISEHNRLYWYRQTLGQGPEFLTYFQNEAQLEKSRLLSDRFSAERPKGSFSTLEIQRTEQGDSAMYLCASSLARVNTEAFFGQGTRLTVV.

This rearrangement joins TRBV14 to TRBJ1-1, with D possibly matching TRBD1 (5 bases). V lost 2 bases and J lost 2, with 12 bases in between. The germline V gene encodes CDR1 SGHDN and CDR2 FVKESK. The CDR3 contains 15 residues. CDR3 region: CASSQWDSINTEAFF. For the CDR3, the DNA is TGTGCCAGCAGCCAATGGGACTCTATCAACACTGAAGCTTTCTTT. The whole variable domain, remainder taken from reference TRBV14 and TRBJ1-1, is EAGVTQFPSHSVIEKGQTVTLRCDPISGHDNLYWYRRVMGKEIKFLLHFVKESKQDESGMPNNRFLAERTGGTYSTLKVQPAELEDSGVYFCASSQWDSINTEAFFGQGTRLTVV.

As DNA, the CDR3 is TGCGCCAGCAGCCTCAGGTATGATGGCGCCCAGTACTTC. Translation gives CASSLRYDGAQYF. J is TRBJ2-5 and V is TRBV5-1; D gene uncertain. In germline, CDR1 is SGHRS, CDR2 YFSETQ. CDR3 length: 13 amino acids. V lost 4 bases, J lost 9 bases, and 16 bases lay in between.

The chain links TRBV7-2 to TRBJ2-1; 11 nucleotides line up with TRBD2. There are 17 residues in the CDR3. The germline V gene has CDR1 SGHTA and CDR2 FQGNSA. Trimming removed 4 bases from V and 2 bases from J; junction bases left unmatched: 7. The CDR3 region is CASSSSTSGVTYNEQFF. The DNA for the CDR3 is TGTGCCAGCAGCTCCTCGACTAGCGGGGTTACCTACAATGAGCAGTTCTTC.

This clone was picked up a small number of times. This chain connects TRBV15 to TRBJ2-5, with D tentatively TRBD2 (6 bases). The V end lost 1 base, the J end lost 3 bases, and 15 bases lay between the germline ends. Germline V gene data show CDR1 as LNHNV and CDR2 as YYDKDF (reference sequence). This CDR3 has 16 amino acids. The CDR3 sequence: CATSRGLAREKETQYF. The CDR3, as DNA: TGTGCCACCAGCAGAGGGCTAGCGCGTGAAAAAGAGACCCAGTACTTC.

This clone has a handful of counts. The genes are TRBV9 and TRBJ1-1, with D uncertain. The CDR3 is made up of 13 amino acids. Trimming cost V 0 bases and J 5 bases, with 8 bases left between them. Germline-derived CDR1 and CDR2 are SGDLS and YYNGEE. The CDR3 DNA reads as TGTGCCAGCAGCGTAGAACGAGAAACTGAAGCTTTCTTT. This encodes CASSVERETEAFF.

The chain carries TRBV30 and TRBJ1-2, with D perhaps matching TRBD1 (6 bases). The CDR3 spans 14 residues. Per germline, CDR1 GTSNPN and CDR2 SVGIG (reference sequence). V dropped 4 bases and J dropped 8 bases, with 20 bases sitting between them. The CDR3 DNA reads TGTGCCTGGACAGGGGTCACAGGGCTAAGCGGCTACACCTTC. It translates to CAWTGVTGLSGYTF.

This chain joins TRBV30 and TRBJ1-1; D unclear. Trimming left V 4 bases short and J 1 base short, with 4 bases between. In germline, CDR1 is GTSNPN, CDR2 SVGIG (reference sequence). The CDR3 has 11 residues. CDR3 DNA: TGTGCCTGGAACACGAACACTGAAGCTTTCTTT. This gives the protein CAWNTNTEAFF.

V gene TRBV5-1 combines with J gene TRBJ2-7; 8 bases agree with TRBD1. The CDR3 extends over 16 amino acids. The V and J ends lost 4 bases and 2 bases, in that order; junction bases with no gene match: 11. Germline lookup yields CDR1 SGHRS and CDR2 YFSETQ. The CDR3 here is CASSPDRAMIPYEQYF. The CDR3 nucleotides are TGCGCCAGCAGCCCGGACAGGGCAATGATACCCTACGAGCAGTACTTC.

This clone was recorded only once. This chain links TRBV6-5 with TRBJ1-4; D not certain. The germline CDR1 and CDR2 sequences are MNHEY and SVGAGI. The CDR3 consists of 15 residues. Trimming stripped 6 bases from V and 2 bases from J, with 13 bases between. The CDR3 sequence is CASRDSVGTNEKLFF. The DNA for the CDR3 is TGTGCCAGCAGGGACTCCGTGGGCACTAATGAAAAACTGTTTTTT.

This rearrangement joins TRBV5-4 to TRBJ2-7; 12 positions match TRBD2. Germline CDR1 reads SGHNT; CDR2 reads YYREEE (reference sequence). The CDR3 has 16 amino acids. V trimming: 2 bases; J trimming: 4 bases; junction bases outside the gene matches: 7. CDR3 loop: CASSLGLAGQRYEQYF. The CDR3 nucleotides read TGTGCCAGCAGCTTAGGACTAGCGGGACAACGGTACGAGCAGTACTTC.

The chain has TRBV14 and TRBJ2-3; D possibly corresponds to TRBD2 (6 bases). The CDR3 has 16 residues. CDR1 is SGHDN and CDR2 is FVKESK in the germline V gene. V gave up 4 bases and J gave up 2 bases, with 16 bases separating them. Here the CDR3 reads CASSPWDFRLTDTQYF. Written as DNA, the CDR3 is TGTGCCAGCAGCCCCTGGGACTTTCGACTCACAGATACGCAGTATTTT.

The CDR3 region has the DNA TGTGCCAGCAGTGAGGGGGAATTATACTATGGCTACACCTTC. Its translation is CASSEGELYYGYTF. The V call is TRBV6-1, the J call TRBJ1-2; maybe TRBD1 (5 bases). This CDR3 contains 14 residues. Germline values: CDR1 MNHNS, CDR2 SASEGT. The V and J ends lost 3 bases and 3 bases respectively, with 11 bases between them.

The chain has TRBV15 and TRBJ1-5; 8 bases align to TRBD1. Losses at the gene ends were 5 bases for V and 6 bases for J; bases not matched to a gene: 6. The germline V gene encodes CDR1 LNHNV and CDR2 YYDKDF (reference sequence). This CDR3 is built from 14 residues. CDR3 in amino acids: CATSVPGGGQPQHF. CDR3 DNA: TGTGCCACCAGCGTCCCAGGGGGCGGTCAGCCCCAGCATTTT.

This rearrangement joins TRBV29-1 to TRBJ1-2; D perhaps matches TRBD1 (6 bases). Germline V gene sequence: CDR1 SQVTM, CDR2 ANQGSEA. V was shortened by 4 bases and J by 8 bases, with 14 bases between the two germline ends. The CDR3 is 12 residues long. Here the CDR3 reads CSVAGGGKGYTF. The CDR3 DNA sequence: TGCAGCGTTGCCGGGGGCGGTAAAGGCTACACCTTC.

The rearrangement joins TRBV29-1 to TRBJ2-7; D is uncertain. V shed 4 bases and J shed 6 bases, with 10 bases lying between them. This CDR3 has 11 residues. Germline loops: CDR1 SQVTM, CDR2 ANQGSEA. DNA for the CDR3: TGCAGCGTTGGGAACGGCCTCGAGCAGTACTTC. This codes for CSVGNGLEQYF.

This rearrangement joins TRBV5-1 to TRBJ1-1; unclear D gene. Trimming cost V 3 bases and J 0 bases, with 12 bases left between them. This CDR3 is built from 15 residues. Germline assignment: CDR1 SGHRS and CDR2 YFSETQ. The CDR3 sequence is CASSYAAAMNTEAFF. CDR3 sequence (DNA): TGCGCCAGCAGCTACGCAGCGGCCATGAACACTGAAGCTTTCTTT. Full variable domain (rest looked up from reference TRBV5-1 and TRBJ1-1): KAGVTQTPRYLIKTRGQQVTLSCSPISGHRSVSWYQQTPGQGLQFLFEYFSETQRNKGNFPGRFSGRQFSNSRSEMNVSTLELGDSALYLCASSYAAAMNTEAFFGQGTRLTVV.

This clone was recorded once. The chain's CDR3 is CASSYRDDISEQFF. The CDR3 DNA reads TGTGCCAGCAGTTACCGGGACGATATCAGTGAGCAGTTCTTC. The V call is TRBV27, the J call TRBJ2-1, with D perhaps assigned TRBD1 or TRBD2 (5 bases each). V lost 4 bases and J 9 bases, leaving 16 bases between the germline ends. Germline CDR1 MNHEY, CDR2 SMNVEV (reference sequence). The CDR3 has 14 residues.

The chain employs TRBV18 and TRBJ1-4; no clear D. The length of the CDR3 is 13 residues. V was shortened by 0 bases and J by 8 bases, with 7 bases between the two germline ends. The V gene's germline CDR1 is KGHSH and CDR2 LQKENI. DNA for the CDR3: TGTGCCAGCTCACCACCTTTTACGGAAAAACTGTTTTTT. It codes for CASSPPFTEKLFF.

The chain recombines TRBV2 with TRBJ2-1; 12 bases align to TRBD1. The germline CDR1 and CDR2 sequences are SNHLY and FYNNEI. Unmatched junction bases numbered 10, after V lost 5 bases and J lost 8 bases. CDR3 length: 16 residues. CDR3 DNA: TGTGCCAGCAGTCCGCAGCAGGGACAGGGGGCCTATGAGCAGTTCTTC. Protein product: CASSPQQGQGAYEQFF.

The J gene is TRBJ1-1, the V gene TRBV28, with D possibly matching TRBD1 (5 bases). Trimming pared 6 bases from V and 0 bases from J, leaving 14 bases between. This CDR3 spans 15 amino acids. In germline, CDR1 is MDHEN, CDR2 SYDVKM. The CDR3 DNA reads TGTGCCAGCAGCTCACGGGGACTCATGAACACTGAAGCTTTCTTT. Protein product: CASSSRGLMNTEAFF.

This chain links TRBV9 with TRBJ2-7; D might be TRBD1 (6 bases). Per germline, CDR1 SGDLS and CDR2 YYNGEE. This CDR3 comprises 13 residues. V lost 4 bases, J lost 0 bases, and 8 bases lay in between. The CDR3 sequence is CASSKDSSYEQYF. CDR3 DNA: TGTGCCAGCAGCAAGGACAGCTCCTACGAGCAGTACTTC.

V usage is TRBV5-1 and J usage is TRBJ1-2, with TRBD1 matching over 9 bases. After removal of 0 bases from V and 5 bases from J, the junction contained 23 bases not matched to a gene. Germline V CDR1 and CDR2: SGHRS, YFSETQ. The CDR3 covers 21 residues. The CDR3 bases are TGCGCCAGCAGCTTGGGACTCCCACACGCAGCCGGGACAGGGTTAGGGTATGGCTACACCTTC. This gives the protein CASSLGLPHAAGTGLGYGYTF.

This chain joins TRBV28 and TRBJ1-5; D ambiguous. With 4 bases removed from V and 12 bases from J, the gap between germline ends came to 10 bases. Germline loops: CDR1 MDHEN, CDR2 SYDVKM. The CDR3 consists of 11 residues. The DNA of the CDR3 is TGTGCCAGCAGTTCGACCTTATACCAGCATTTT. Translating it yields CASSSTLYQHF.

This sequence joins TRBV4-1 and TRBJ2-3, with TRBD2 identical over 11 bases. The V gene's germline CDR1 is MGHRA and CDR2 YSYEKL. V lost 2 bases, J lost 3 bases, and 1 base stayed unmatched. The CDR3 sequence is 15 residues long. The CDR3 loop reads CASSQTSGRTDTQYF. CDR3 nucleotide sequence: TGCGCCAGCAGCCAAACTAGCGGGAGAACAGATACGCAGTATTTT.

The CDR3 sequence is CASPAGDQPQHF. Here the CDR3 DNA reads TGTGCCAGCCCCGCAGGGGACCAGCCCCAGCATTTT. The V call is TRBV5-7, the J call TRBJ1-5; maybe TRBD1 (6 bases). TRBV5-7 is recorded as an ORF, its role being uncertain. The CDR3 extends over 12 amino acids. Trimming pared 7 bases from V and 7 bases from J, leaving 12 bases between.